Included here is one T cell receptor (beta chain) sequence, with context. Its target is not known. These data belong to a study of Ad26.COV2.S vaccination and SARS-CoV-2 variants. Study-level background: Into the muscle, Ad26.COV2.S was dosed once or twice, 56 days apart.

Study results and limitations: Spike-specific CD8+ and CD4+ T cell responses reportedly showed substantial breadth after vaccination.

Specified treatment: some 20 received Ad26.COV2.S at low or high dose, single or two shots; 5 received placebo; per-sample allocation not given. After the first vaccine or placebo injection, samples were drawn on day 63. This table comes from immunoSEQ multiplex PCR, and its TCRdb copy is limited to in-frame clones, with some not included. The sample contains roughly 320,000 clones, over 75% of which appear only once. V gave up 4 bases and J gave up 4 bases, with 13 bases separating them. Germline V gene sequence: CDR1 MNHEY, CDR2 SVGEGT. The CDR3 is made up of 15 amino acids. The genes are TRBV6-2 or TRBV6-3 and TRBJ2-2; no reliable D call. This clonotype was obtained from a person aged 18-60 years who received the Ad26.COV2.S COVID-19 vaccine or a placebo. The starting material was peripheral blood, obtained in a trial of Ad26.COV2.S vaccine versus placebo. The DNA for the CDR3 is TGTGCCAGCAGTTCAATCAATCGACTCACCGGGGAGCTGTTTTTT. Encoded protein: CASSSINRLTGELFF.